Listed below are T cell receptor beta chains from one sample, sequenced in a study of PD-1 blockade in mismatch repair-deficient tumors. This table comes from immunoSEQ multiplex PCR, and its TCRdb copy is limited to in-frame clones, with some not included. This table has some 110,000 clones, around three quarters appearing once. Sequenced here: peripheral blood, sampled approximately 60 weeks after starting pembrolizumab. These receptors originate from an adult with mismatch repair-deficient cancer. CDR3s include the opening cysteine and the closing phenylalanine or tryptophan. The D gene is left open where the match is weak. A row's size may be missing; if present it is once, few, many or a size class.

clone size: .
D gene: .
J gene: TRBJ2-7
V gene: TRBV6-1
CDR3 protein: CASSEAGTSWEQYF
CDR3 DNA: TGTGCCAGCAGTGAAGCAGGGACCTCTTGGGAGCAGTACTTC

clone size: .
D gene: TRBD1
J gene: TRBJ2-3
V gene: TRBV25-1
CDR3 protein: CASSKPGQVTDTQYF
CDR3 DNA: TGTGCCAGCAGTAAACCGGGACAGGTCACAGATACGCAGTATTTT

clone size: .
D gene: .
J gene: TRBJ1-1
V gene: TRBV15
CDR3 protein: CATSKNALGGLNTEAFF
CDR3 DNA: TGTGCCACCAGCAAAAACGCTTTGGGGGGCTTGAACACTGAAGCTTTCTTT

clone size: .
D gene: .
J gene: TRBJ2-6
V gene: TRBV30
CDR3 protein: CALSRVSGANVLTF
CDR3 DNA: TGTGCTCTAAGTCGGGTATCTGGGGCCAACGTCCTGACTTTC

clone size: .
D gene: TRBD2
J gene: TRBJ2-5
V gene: TRBV25-1
CDR3 protein: CASSEYPTSGGYQETQYF
CDR3 DNA: TGTGCCAGCAGTGAATACCCGACTAGCGGGGGCTACCAAGAGACCCAGTACTTC

clone size: .
D gene: .
J gene: TRBJ2-3
V gene: TRBV19
CDR3 protein: CARTTGPDTQYF
CDR3 DNA: TGTGCCAGGACGACAGGCCCAGATACGCAGTATTTT

clone size: few
D gene: TRBD2
J gene: TRBJ2-5
V gene: TRBV6-4
CDR3 protein: CATPRLADEETQYF
CDR3 DNA: TGTGCCACCCCTCGACTAGCGGACGAAGAGACCCAGTACTTC

clone size: .
D gene: TRBD1
J gene: TRBJ1-1
V gene: TRBV7-3
CDR3 protein: CASSATTGEAFF
CDR3 DNA: TGTGCCAGCAGCGCCACGACAGGGGAAGCTTTCTTT

clone size: .
D gene: .
J gene: TRBJ2-2
V gene: TRBV6-5
CDR3 protein: CASSYDKGTGELFF
CDR3 DNA: TGTGCCAGCAGTTACGATAAAGGCACCGGGGAGCTGTTTTTT

clone size: .
D gene: .
J gene: TRBJ2-1
V gene: TRBV7-6
CDR3 protein: CASSSRRTYNEQFF
CDR3 DNA: TGTGCCAGCAGCTCCCGCCGGACCTACAATGAGCAGTTCTTC

clone size: .
D gene: .
J gene: TRBJ2-5
V gene: TRBV19
CDR3 protein: CASNSGGFETQYF
CDR3 DNA: TGTGCCAGTAACTCAGGCGGGTTCGAGACCCAGTACTTC

clone size: once
D gene: TRBD1
J gene: TRBJ2-7
V gene: TRBV4-1
CDR3 protein: CASSVTGGSTYEQYF
CDR3 DNA: TGCGCCAGCAGCGTAACAGGGGGCAGTACCTACGAGCAGTACTTC

clone size: .
D gene: TRBD2
J gene: TRBJ2-1
V gene: TRBV14
CDR3 protein: CASSHSILAGGLSSSYNEQFF
CDR3 DNA: TGTGCCAGCAGCCATTCAATCCTAGCGGGAGGTTTATCAAGCTCCTACAATGAGCAGTTCTTC

clone size: .
D gene: TRBD1
J gene: TRBJ2-7
V gene: TRBV19
CDR3 protein: CASSTSGTASSYEQYF
CDR3 DNA: TGTGCCAGTAGTACTTCCGGGACAGCCTCCTCCTACGAGCAGTACTTC

clone size: .
D gene: .
J gene: TRBJ2-3
V gene: TRBV5-1
CDR3 protein: CATMRDSRGSTDTQYF
CDR3 DNA: TGCGCCACCATGCGGGATTCTCGCGGGTCCACAGATACGCAGTATTTT

clone size: .
D gene: .
J gene: TRBJ2-1
V gene: TRBV4-1
CDR3 protein: CASSLSQGDQYNEQFF
CDR3 DNA: TGCGCCAGCAGCCTTTCACAGGGTGACCAATACAATGAGCAGTTCTTC

clone size: .
D gene: .
J gene: TRBJ2-1
V gene: TRBV4-3
CDR3 protein: CASSQDGLRRNEQFF
CDR3 DNA: TGCGCCAGCAGCCAAGACGGCCTCCGACGCAATGAGCAGTTCTTC

clone size: .
D gene: .
J gene: TRBJ2-6
V gene: TRBV11-2
CDR3 protein: CASTRSSGANVLTF
CDR3 DNA: TGTGCCAGCACCAGGAGCTCTGGGGCCAACGTCCTGACTTTC

clone size: .
D gene: .
J gene: TRBJ2-3
V gene: TRBV9
CDR3 protein: CASSVDSLRTDTQYF
CDR3 DNA: TGTGCCAGCAGCGTAGATAGTTTGCGCACAGATACGCAGTATTTT

clone size: .
D gene: .
J gene: TRBJ1-1
V gene: TRBV23-1
CDR3 protein: CASSQSGRKVNTEAFF
CDR3 DNA: TGCGCCAGCAGTCAATCCGGGAGGAAAGTGAACACTGAAGCTTTCTTT

clone size: few
D gene: .
J gene: TRBJ1-2
V gene: TRBV2
CDR3 protein: CASEQDNYGYTF
CDR3 DNA: TGTGCCAGCGAACAGGATAACTATGGCTACACCTTC

clone size: .
D gene: TRBD2
J gene: TRBJ2-3
V gene: TRBV18
CDR3 protein: CASSPSVSGGTDTQYF
CDR3 DNA: TGTGCCAGCTCACCATCGGTGTCCGGGGGGACAGATACGCAGTATTTT

clone size: .
D gene: .
J gene: TRBJ2-4
V gene: TRBV7-6
CDR3 protein: CASSLDDSIQYF
CDR3 DNA: TGTGCCAGCAGCTTAGACGACAGCATTCAGTACTTC

clone size: .
D gene: .
J gene: TRBJ2-3
V gene: TRBV18
CDR3 protein: CASSPLSAAFTDTQYF
CDR3 DNA: TGTGCCAGCTCACCACTATCGGCAGCCTTTACAGATACGCAGTATTTT

clone size: .
D gene: .
J gene: TRBJ2-7
V gene: TRBV5-1
CDR3 protein: CASSLGVGTTYEQYF
CDR3 DNA: TGCGCCAGCAGCTTGGGTGTCGGGACCACCTACGAGCAGTACTTC

clone size: few
D gene: TRBD1
J gene: TRBJ1-5
V gene: TRBV19
CDR3 protein: CASSPRTGINQPQHF
CDR3 DNA: TGTGCCAGTAGTCCCCGGACAGGGATCAATCAGCCCCAGCATTTT

clone size: .
D gene: .
J gene: TRBJ1-5
V gene: TRBV27
CDR3 protein: CASSPGGGFGNQPQHF
CDR3 DNA: TGTGCCAGCAGTCCAGGAGGGGGTTTTGGCAATCAGCCCCAGCATTTT

clone size: .
D gene: TRBD1
J gene: TRBJ1-5
V gene: TRBV7-8
CDR3 protein: CASSSGQGNQPQHF
CDR3 DNA: TGTGCCAGCAGCTCGGGACAGGGCAATCAGCCCCAGCATTTT

clone size: .
D gene: .
J gene: TRBJ2-3
V gene: TRBV5-4
CDR3 protein: CASSLLQGGTDTQYF
CDR3 DNA: TGTGCCAGCAGCTTGCTACAGGGCGGCACAGATACGCAGTATTTT

clone size: few
D gene: .
J gene: TRBJ1-1
V gene: TRBV5-1
CDR3 protein: CASSSSLEKGAMNTEAFF
CDR3 DNA: TGCGCCAGCAGCTCAAGCTTAGAGAAAGGCGCGATGAACACTGAAGCTTTCTTT

clone size: once
D gene: TRBD1
J gene: TRBJ2-7
V gene: TRBV19
CDR3 protein: CASSKGQGYVLSSYEQYF
CDR3 DNA: TGTGCCAGTAGTAAGGGACAGGGCTACGTACTTTCCTCCTACGAGCAGTACTTC

clone size: .
D gene: .
J gene: TRBJ2-3
V gene: TRBV2
CDR3 protein: CASRRDPQADTQYF
CDR3 DNA: TGTGCCAGCAGACGGGACCCCCAGGCAGATACGCAGTATTTT

clone size: few
D gene: .
J gene: TRBJ1-2
V gene: TRBV5-1
CDR3 protein: CASSLAAAGAMGYTF
CDR3 DNA: TGCGCCAGCAGCTTGGCCGCGGCTGGGGCCATGGGCTACACCTTC

clone size: .
D gene: .
J gene: TRBJ1-2
V gene: TRBV14
CDR3 protein: CASSQGLAGHEGYTF
CDR3 DNA: TGTGCCAGCAGCCAAGGGTTGGCCGGACATGAAGGCTACACCTTC

clone size: .
D gene: .
J gene: TRBJ1-5
V gene: TRBV25-1
CDR3 protein: CASSPEGGFDQPQHF
CDR3 DNA: TGTGCCAGCAGCCCGGAGGGGGGATTCGATCAGCCCCAGCATTTT

clone size: .
D gene: .
J gene: TRBJ1-2
V gene: TRBV5-1
CDR3 protein: CASSLLRQLDYTF
CDR3 DNA: TGCGCCAGCAGCTTGCTGCGACAGTTAGACTACACCTTC

clone size: .
D gene: TRBD1
J gene: TRBJ2-3
V gene: TRBV19
CDR3 protein: CASSIQGADTQYF
CDR3 DNA: TGTGCCAGTAGTATCCAGGGGGCAGATACGCAGTATTTT

clone size: .
D gene: TRBD2
J gene: TRBJ2-1
V gene: TRBV7-3
CDR3 protein: CASSAAGTRGNEQFF
CDR3 DNA: TGTGCCAGCAGCGCCGCCGGGACTAGGGGCAATGAGCAGTTCTTC

clone size: many
D gene: TRBD2
J gene: TRBJ2-7
V gene: TRBV28
CDR3 protein: CASRTTSGGIYEQYF
CDR3 DNA: TGTGCCAGCAGGACCACTAGCGGGGGGATCTACGAGCAGTACTTC

clone size: .
D gene: TRBD1
J gene: TRBJ2-3
V gene: TRBV7-2
CDR3 protein: CASSVGQGTDTQYF
CDR3 DNA: TGTGCCAGCAGCGTCGGACAGGGAACAGATACGCAGTATTTT

clone size: once
D gene: TRBD1
J gene: TRBJ1-2
V gene: TRBV29-1
CDR3 protein: CSDQTGGDYGYTF
CDR3 DNA: TGCAGCGATCAGACAGGGGGAGACTATGGCTACACCTTC

clone size: .
D gene: .
J gene: TRBJ2-1
V gene: TRBV7-3
CDR3 protein: CASSSGLPPENEQFF
CDR3 DNA: TGTGCCAGCAGCTCTGGACTACCTCCGGAAAATGAGCAGTTCTTC

clone size: .
D gene: TRBD1
J gene: TRBJ1-1
V gene: TRBV19
CDR3 protein: CASTKTGMNTEAFF
CDR3 DNA: TGTGCCAGTACCAAGACAGGGATGAACACTGAAGCTTTCTTT

clone size: .
D gene: TRBD1
J gene: TRBJ2-5
V gene: TRBV7-9
CDR3 protein: CASSLFRTGQYF
CDR3 DNA: TGTGCCAGCAGCTTATTTCGGACAGGGCAGTACTTC

clone size: .
D gene: TRBD2
J gene: TRBJ2-2
V gene: TRBV7-9
CDR3 protein: CASSTLGLANTGELFF
CDR3 DNA: TGTGCCAGCAGCACCCTCGGACTAGCGAACACCGGGGAGCTGTTTTTT

clone size: .
D gene: TRBD1
J gene: TRBJ2-1
V gene: TRBV7-2
CDR3 protein: CASSSGGTADNEQFF
CDR3 DNA: TGTGCCAGCAGCTCAGGGGGCACCGCCGACAATGAGCAGTTCTTC

clone size: once
D gene: .
J gene: TRBJ1-5
V gene: TRBV2
CDR3 protein: CASSEGPQGQPQHF
CDR3 DNA: TGTGCCAGCAGTGAAGGACCCCAGGGACAGCCCCAGCATTTT

clone size: .
D gene: TRBD1
J gene: TRBJ1-2
V gene: TRBV6-1
CDR3 protein: CATDRGDYGYTF
CDR3 DNA: TGTGCCACCGACAGGGGCGACTATGGCTACACCTTC

clone size: .
D gene: .
J gene: TRBJ2-7
V gene: TRBV9
CDR3 protein: CASSVDLPGSAGEQYF
CDR3 DNA: TGTGCCAGCAGCGTCGACCTCCCGGGTAGCGCAGGGGAGCAGTACTTC

clone size: .
D gene: .
J gene: TRBJ2-3
V gene: TRBV27
CDR3 protein: CASSTQQGTRLDTQYF
CDR3 DNA: TGTGCCAGCAGTACCCAACAGGGGACTAGGCTGGATACGCAGTATTTT

clone size: .
D gene: .
J gene: TRBJ2-3
V gene: TRBV10-1
CDR3 protein: CASSEFGSTSTDTQYF
CDR3 DNA: TGCGCCAGCAGTGAGTTCGGATCTACTAGCACAGATACGCAGTATTTT

clone size: few
D gene: .
J gene: TRBJ2-1
V gene: TRBV6-5
CDR3 protein: CASSFSSAPYIEQFF
CDR3 DNA: TGTGCCAGCAGTTTCTCTAGCGCGCCTTACATTGAGCAGTTCTTC

clone size: few
D gene: TRBD2
J gene: TRBJ2-5
V gene: TRBV4-1
CDR3 protein: CASSQPRSGRTQYF
CDR3 DNA: TGCGCCAGCAGCCAACCCCGGAGCGGGAGAACCCAGTACTTC

clone size: .
D gene: .
J gene: TRBJ1-1
V gene: TRBV27
CDR3 protein: CASSPFAGTEAFF
CDR3 DNA: TGTGCCAGCAGTCCTTTTGCCGGGACAGAAGCTTTCTTT

clone size: .
D gene: TRBD2
J gene: TRBJ2-2
V gene: TRBV2
CDR3 protein: CASLRTSGSTGELFF
CDR3 DNA: TGTGCCAGCCTTAGGACTAGCGGGAGCACCGGGGAGCTGTTTTTT

clone size: once
D gene: TRBD2
J gene: TRBJ2-2
V gene: TRBV5-4
CDR3 protein: CASSAGTSGSGGELFF
CDR3 DNA: TGTGCCAGCAGCGCGGGGACTAGCGGGAGTGGAGGGGAGCTGTTTTTT

clone size: .
D gene: TRBD1
J gene: TRBJ2-1
V gene: TRBV6-5
CDR3 protein: CASSKGQGFNEQFF
CDR3 DNA: TGTGCCAGCAGTAAAGGACAGGGATTCAATGAGCAGTTCTTC

clone size: .
D gene: .
J gene: TRBJ1-1
V gene: TRBV6-5
CDR3 protein: CASSKRGTEAFF
CDR3 DNA: TGTGCCAGCAGTAAGAGGGGTACTGAAGCTTTCTTT

clone size: .
D gene: .
J gene: TRBJ2-1
V gene: TRBV4-1
CDR3 protein: CASSQGWRLGYNEQFF
CDR3 DNA: TGCGCCAGCAGCCAAGGTTGGCGTCTCGGTTACAATGAGCAGTTCTTC

clone size: .
D gene: TRBD2
J gene: TRBJ2-1
V gene: TRBV5-1
CDR3 protein: CASSLSLAGAYNEQFF
CDR3 DNA: TGCGCCAGCAGCCTTTCGCTAGCGGGAGCCTACAATGAGCAGTTCTTC